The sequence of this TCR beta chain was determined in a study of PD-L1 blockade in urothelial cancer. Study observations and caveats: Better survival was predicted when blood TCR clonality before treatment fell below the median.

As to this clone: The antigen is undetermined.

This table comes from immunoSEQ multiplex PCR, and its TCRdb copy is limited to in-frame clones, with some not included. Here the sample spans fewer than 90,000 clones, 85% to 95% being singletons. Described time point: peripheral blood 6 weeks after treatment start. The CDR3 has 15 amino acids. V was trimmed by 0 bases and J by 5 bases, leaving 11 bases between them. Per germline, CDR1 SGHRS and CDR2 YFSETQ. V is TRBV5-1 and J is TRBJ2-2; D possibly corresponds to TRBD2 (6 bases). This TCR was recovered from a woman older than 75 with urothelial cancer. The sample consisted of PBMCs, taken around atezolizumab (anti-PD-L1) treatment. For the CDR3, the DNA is TGCGCCAGCAGCTTGGTCGGAGGGGAGACCGGGGAGCTGTTTTTT. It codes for CASSLVGGETGELFF.